This TCR beta chain was recorded in a study of blood T cell repertoires in COVID-19. In its sample, this clone was seen a few times. Cohort allocation depended upon clinical history that participants reported. Germline assignment: CDR1 MNHEY and CDR2 SVGAGI. V was shortened by 0 bases and J by 4 bases, with 13 bases between the two germline ends. The CDR3 length is 16 residues. TCRdb keeps only in-frame clones here, not all; method: immunoSEQ multiplex PCR. The sample carries about 200,000 clones, more than 75% recorded once. The material sequenced was PBMCs or T cells enriched from blood (not recorded which). This chain uses TRBV6-5 with TRBJ1-3; tentative D call: TRBD1 (5 bases). This sequence originates from a woman in her 50s with acute COVID-19. The CDR3 is CASSYSSPRAGNTIYF. As DNA, the CDR3 is TGTGCCAGCAGTTACTCGTCCCCCAGGGCGGGAAACACCATATATTTT.